One sample yielded the 5 T cell receptor beta chains listed below, sequenced in a study of blood T cells in healthy people across ages. It was with a sample-barcoded 5' primer and a J-beta primer mix that a second PCR of roughly 6 to 11 cycles was run. Each CDR3 protein gets one entry after TCRdb re-called the 5' RACE reads with MiXCR. The repertoire holds fewer than 900,000 distinct CDR3 sequences, with about 40% as singletons. Sample: blood. The receptor source for this set is a woman in her sixties or seventies in good health.

About this clonotype itself: A much larger clone lies a single base off, so this may be a read error. The genes are TRBV10-2 and TRBJ2-5, with D perhaps given as TRBD1 or TRBD2 (5 bases each). The CDR3 consists of 12 residues. Germline V lookup: CDR1 WSHSY, CDR2 SAAADI. With 8 bases removed from V and 3 bases from J, the gap between germline ends came to 10 bases. The CDR3: CASWGSKETQYF. CDR3 nucleotides: TGCGCCAGCTGGGGGTCGAAAGAGACCCAGTACTTC.

This CDR3 is CASSLTGYNSPLHF. In nucleotides, the CDR3 is TGTGCCAGCAGCTTGACAGGGTATAATTCACCCCTCCACTTT. This chain connects TRBV5-5 to TRBJ1-6, with a tentative D call TRBD1 (6 bases). Per the germline V gene, CDR1 is SGHKS and CDR2 is YYEKEE (reference sequence). V was cut by 1 base and J by 4 bases, with 6 bases left in between. The CDR3 sequence is 14 residues long.

This clonotype was recorded a few times. The chain employs TRBV4-3 and TRBJ2-7; TRBD1 matches 7 bases. The CDR3 runs 15 residues. V shed 3 bases and J 6 bases; nucleotides not matched to a gene: 11. CDR1 is LGHNA, CDR2 YSLEER, per germline. The CDR3 DNA follows: TGCGCCAGCAGCCATTCGTCAGGGGGTATGGGCGAGCAGTACTTC. Amino acids: CASSHSSGGMGEQYF.

The chain links TRBV4-1 to TRBJ1-4; 7 bases map to TRBD1. After removal of 0 bases from V and 7 bases from J, the junction contained 5 bases not matched to a gene. This CDR3 spans 15 amino acids. CDR1 is MGHRA, CDR2 YSYEKL, per germline. The CDR3 DNA reads as TGCGCCAGCAGCCAAGATGACAGGGCGGGTGAAAAACTGTTTTTT. Amino acid sequence: CASSQDDRAGEKLFF.

V and J are TRBV10-3 and TRBJ2-3; the match to TRBD1 covers 7 bases. The CDR3 is made up of 16 amino acids. The germline gives CDR1 ENHRY, CDR2 SYGVKD. Trimming removed 7 bases from V and 0 bases from J; junction bases left unmatched: 10. CDR3 loop: CAINLSGGSSTDTQYF. The CDR3, as DNA: TGTGCCATCAATTTGTCAGGGGGATCTAGCACAGATACGCAGTATTTT.